Listed below are T cell receptor beta chains from one sample, sequenced in a study of identical twins. TCRdb reprocessed the 5' RACE reads via MiXCR and lists one record per CDR3 protein. This sample has about 1.7 million distinct CDR3 sequences, with about 32% found just once. Sequenced input: cord blood. The receptors here all came from a newborn girl in good health. CDR3s include the opening cysteine and the closing phenylalanine or tryptophan. Each record gives: V gene, J gene, clone size, D gene, CDR3 DNA, CDR3 protein. A D gene is named only where the DNA matches it firmly. The listing skips clone size in some rows; elsewhere it reads once, few, many or a size class.

V: TRBV20-1; J: TRBJ2-3; size: .; D: .; DNA: TGCAGTGCTGAGGACACGGGCTTGGATACGCAGTATTTT; CDR3: CSAEDTGLDTQYF
V: TRBV6-2/TRBV6-3; J: TRBJ2-5; size: few; D: TRBD1; DNA: TGTGCCAGCGTAGAAGACAGGGTAAAGACCCAGTACTTC; CDR3: CASVEDRVKTQYF
V: TRBV2; J: TRBJ1-1; size: .; D: TRBD1; DNA: TGTGCCAGCAGTGAACTCGGACAGGGGCTCACTGAAGCTTTCTTT; CDR3: CASSELGQGLTEAFF
V: TRBV20-1; J: TRBJ2-7; size: .; D: TRBD1; DNA: TGCAGTGCGACTCCGGGACAGGTGGCCTACGAGCAGTACTTC; CDR3: CSATPGQVAYEQYF
V: TRBV9; J: TRBJ1-2; size: few; D: TRBD1; DNA: TGTGCCAGCAGCAACCTTGGGACAGGGGGCTATGGCTACACCTTC; CDR3: CASSNLGTGGYGYTF
V: TRBV6-6; J: TRBJ2-5; size: .; D: .; DNA: TGTGCCAGCAGTTACAGTAGGGGGGCTAGGGAGACCCAGTACTTC; CDR3: CASSYSRGARETQYF
V: TRBV15; J: TRBJ2-6; size: few; D: .; DNA: TGTGCCACCAGCAGAGATCTCTCTGGGGCCAACGTCCTGACTTTC; CDR3: CATSRDLSGANVLTF
V: TRBV29-1; J: TRBJ1-1; size: few; D: .; DNA: TGCAGCGTCGGGATAGTGGGGTACGTTTGGGACACTGAAGCTTTCTTT; CDR3: CSVGIVGYVWDTEAFF
V: TRBV25-1; J: TRBJ1-2; size: few; D: TRBD1; DNA: TGTGCCAGCAGTCAGAGGTACAGGGGGCTGAACTATGGCTACACCTTC; CDR3: CASSQRYRGLNYGYTF
V: TRBV27; J: TRBJ2-1; size: few; D: TRBD1; DNA: TGTGCCAGCGGCAGGACAGGGTCCTACAATGAGCAGTTCTTC; CDR3: CASGRTGSYNEQFF
V: TRBV11-2; J: TRBJ2-1; size: .; D: .; DNA: TGTGCCAGCAGCTTAGTGGGGGGCGTATCCGTCGATGAGCAGTTCTTC; CDR3: CASSLVGGVSVDEQFF
V: TRBV20-1; J: TRBJ2-7; size: .; D: .; DNA: TGCAGTGCTAGACGGGAGCGGTACGAGCAGTACTTC; CDR3: CSARRERYEQYF
V: TRBV13; J: TRBJ2-1; size: few; D: TRBD1; DNA: TGTGCCAGCAGCTTGGCCGGGACAGGGGATGAGCAGTTCTTC; CDR3: CASSLAGTGDEQFF
V: TRBV7-9; J: TRBJ2-1; size: few; D: .; DNA: TGTGCCAGCAGCTTACGTCCAGGCCGCAGGTCCTACAATGAGCAGTTCTTC; CDR3: CASSLRPGRRSYNEQFF
V: TRBV15; J: TRBJ1-1; size: few; D: .; DNA: TGTGCCACCAGCAGAGTGGGGTACACTGAAGCTTTCTTT; CDR3: CATSRVGYTEAFF
V: TRBV13; J: TRBJ1-4; size: .; D: .; DNA: TGTGCCAGCAGCTTGTTGGACAGCGAAAAACTGTTTTTT; CDR3: CASSLLDSEKLFF
V: TRBV4-1; J: TRBJ2-1; size: .; D: TRBD2; DNA: TGCGCCAGCAGCCAAGATCCGGTTAGCGGGGCCTATCACAGTGAGCAGTTCTTC; CDR3: CASSQDPVSGAYHSEQFF
V: TRBV29-1; J: TRBJ2-3; size: .; D: TRBD1; DNA: TGCAGCGTTGAAGTGGGAAAAAGGGACAGGGGCACAGATACGCAGTATTTT; CDR3: CSVEVGKRDRGTDTQYF
V: TRBV6-1; J: TRBJ2-4; size: few; D: .; DNA: TGTGCCAGCAGCAAGAAAAGGGCGGTGACGTCTAGCAAAAACATTCAGTACTTC; CDR3: CASSKKRAVTSSKNIQYF
V: TRBV18; J: TRBJ2-3; size: few; D: .; DNA: TGTGCCAGCTCACCCCGATTCGGCAGCCCAGATACGCAGTATTTT; CDR3: CASSPRFGSPDTQYF
V: TRBV28; J: TRBJ1-2; size: few; D: TRBD1; DNA: TGTGCCAGCGTTACAGGGGGCGGATATGGCTACACCTTC; CDR3: CASVTGGGYGYTF
V: TRBV5-6; J: TRBJ2-7; size: .; D: TRBD1; DNA: TGTGCCAGCAGGTTGCGGAGACAGGGTTCCTCCTACGAGCAGTACTTC; CDR3: CASRLRRQGSSYEQYF
V: TRBV18; J: TRBJ2-5; size: .; D: TRBD2; DNA: TGTGCCAGCTCTAAGCTTGAACTAGCGGGACTGCAAGAGACCCAGTACTTC; CDR3: CASSKLELAGLQETQYF
V: TRBV6-6; J: TRBJ1-1; size: .; D: TRBD1; DNA: TGTGCCAGCTCGAAACGGGACAGAACCACTGAAGCTTTCTTT; CDR3: CASSKRDRTTEAFF
V: TRBV5-6; J: TRBJ2-1; size: .; D: .; DNA: TGTGCCAGCAGATTACTGACGGGGGCCAAAGATGAGCAGTTCTTC; CDR3: CASRLLTGAKDEQFF
V: TRBV9; J: TRBJ1-1; size: .; D: TRBD1; DNA: TGTGCCAGCAGCGTTCGGACAGGGGAAACTGAAGCTTTCTTT; CDR3: CASSVRTGETEAFF